This T cell receptor beta chain emerged from a study of low-dose radiotherapy and immunotherapy resistance in tumors. About the research overall: The study gave Cohort 2 1 Gy per fraction every two weeks, totaling 13 Gy over 26 weeks. Daily intake of oral aspirin 300 mg by patients lasted four cycles and began on cycle 1 day 1.

In its sample, this clonotype was seen many times. Noted time point: before trial treatment. All eligible patients presented with advanced solid tumors that contained no tumor-infiltrating lymphocytes. cDNA synthesis used a TRAV/TRBV-specific primer set for both chains. Both a constant-region primer and a V-primer adapter served to amplify TCRs across roughly 22 PCR cycles. Isolated mRNA was amplified by in vitro transcription. Each CDR3 protein gets one entry after TCRdb re-called the reads with MiXCR. In the table there are more than 85,000 distinct CDR3 sequences, more than 8.5% of which are singletons. CDR3 length: 12 amino acids. Trimming took 3 bases from V and 4 from J, leaving 7 bases between them. Germline assignment: CDR1 DFQATT and CDR2 SNEGSKA (reference sequence).

This sample comprised PBMCs, obtained before treatment. The chain links TRBV20-1 to TRBJ2-1; TRBD1 might be the D (5 bases). The clonotype comes from a male donor with prostate cancer. CDR3 in amino acids: CSASREYNEQFF. The CDR3 DNA follows: TGCAGTGCTAGCAGGGAATACAATGAGCAGTTCTTC.